The T cell receptor beta chain described here comes from a study of T cell repertoires in cytomegalovirus infection. Study overall: CMV infection together with matching HLA type was indicated by public TCR beta signatures.

Comments on this clonotype: As yet, its antigen is unknown.

MiXCR, applied by TCRdb to the reads, yields one record per CDR3 protein. The repertoire has some 310,000 distinct CDR3 sequences, around 25% of them found once; the top ten carry 13%. The CDR3 has 13 amino acids. The ends were cut back, 3 bases at V and 4 bases at J, with 7 bases in the middle. CDR1 and CDR2 from the germline V gene are SEHNR and FQNEAQ (reference sequence). The J gene is TRBJ2-1, the V gene TRBV7-9; the D gene is possibly TRBD1 (5 bases). The clonotype was recovered from a human donor in good health (CMV status not recorded). Some clones in this sample may be carry-over from other donors' samples. The sequencing here drew on cultured PBMCs, taken from culture after CMV antigen stimulation. This CDR3 reads CASSFPGYNEQFF. CDR3 nucleotide sequence: TGTGCCAGCAGCTTTCCAGGGTACAATGAGCAGTTCTTC.